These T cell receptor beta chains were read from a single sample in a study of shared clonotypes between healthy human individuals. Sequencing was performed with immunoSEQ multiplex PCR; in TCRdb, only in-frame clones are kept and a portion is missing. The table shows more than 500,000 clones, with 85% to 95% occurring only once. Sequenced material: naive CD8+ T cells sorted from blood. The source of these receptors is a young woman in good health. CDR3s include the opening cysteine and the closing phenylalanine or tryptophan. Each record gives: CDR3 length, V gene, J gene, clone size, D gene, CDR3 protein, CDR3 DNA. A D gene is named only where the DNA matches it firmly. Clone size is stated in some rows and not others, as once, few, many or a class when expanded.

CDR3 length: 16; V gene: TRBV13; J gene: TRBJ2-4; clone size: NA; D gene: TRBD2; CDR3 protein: CASSPRLAGAKNIQYF; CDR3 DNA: TGTGCCAGCAGCCCCAGACTAGCGGGGGCCAAAAACATTCAGTACTTC
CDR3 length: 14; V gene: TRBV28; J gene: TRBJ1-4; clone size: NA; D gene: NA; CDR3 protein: CASSLGGHNEKLFF; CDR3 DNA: TGTGCCAGCAGTTTAGGGGGACATAATGAAAAACTGTTTTTT
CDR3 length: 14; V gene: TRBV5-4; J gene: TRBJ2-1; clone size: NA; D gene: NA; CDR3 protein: CASSFWTSYNEQFF; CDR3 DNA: TGTGCCAGCAGCTTCTGGACCAGCTACAATGAGCAGTTCTTC
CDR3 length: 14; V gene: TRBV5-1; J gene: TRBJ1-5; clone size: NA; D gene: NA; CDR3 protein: CASSPDSDNQPQHF; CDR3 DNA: TGCGCCAGCAGCCCGGACAGTGACAATCAGCCCCAGCATTTT
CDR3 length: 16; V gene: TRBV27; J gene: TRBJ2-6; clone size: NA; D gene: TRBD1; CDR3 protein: CASSLGQGSGANVLTF; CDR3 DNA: TGTGCCAGCAGTTTAGGACAGGGGTCTGGGGCCAACGTCCTGACTTTC
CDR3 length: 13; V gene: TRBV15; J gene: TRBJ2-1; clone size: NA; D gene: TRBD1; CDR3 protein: CATSAGGSSEQFF; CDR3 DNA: TGTGCCACCAGCGCAGGGGGATCGAGTGAGCAGTTCTTC
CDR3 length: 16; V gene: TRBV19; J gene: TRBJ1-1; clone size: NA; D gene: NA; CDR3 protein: CASSIFSDLAQPEAFF; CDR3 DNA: TGTGCCAGTAGTATTTTCAGTGATCTAGCCCAACCTGAAGCTTTCTTT
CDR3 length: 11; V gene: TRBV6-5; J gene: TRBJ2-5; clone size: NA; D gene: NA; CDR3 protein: CASIGKETQYF; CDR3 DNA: TGTGCCAGCATTGGGAAAGAGACCCAGTACTTC
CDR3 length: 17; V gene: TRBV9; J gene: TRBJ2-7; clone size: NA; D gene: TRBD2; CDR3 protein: CASKALANRTDSYEQYF; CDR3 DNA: TGTGCCAGCAAGGCACTAGCGAACAGGACCGATTCCTACGAGCAGTACTTC
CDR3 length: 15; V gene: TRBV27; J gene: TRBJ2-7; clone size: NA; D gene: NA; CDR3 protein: CASSLEPRSSYEQYF; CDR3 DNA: TGTGCCAGCAGCCTAGAACCCAGAAGCTCCTACGAGCAGTACTTC
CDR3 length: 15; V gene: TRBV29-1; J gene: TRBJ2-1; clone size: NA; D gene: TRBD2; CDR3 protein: CSVEGLAGSYNEQFF; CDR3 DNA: TGCAGCGTTGAAGGACTAGCGGGCTCCTACAATGAGCAGTTCTTC
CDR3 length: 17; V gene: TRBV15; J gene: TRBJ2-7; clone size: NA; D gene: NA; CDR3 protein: CATSPPQVGGLTYEQYF; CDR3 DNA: TGTGCCACCAGCCCTCCCCAAGTTGGCGGTCTAACCTACGAGCAGTACTTC
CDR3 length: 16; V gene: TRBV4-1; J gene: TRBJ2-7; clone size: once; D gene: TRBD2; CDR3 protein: CASSQFWTGGTHEQYF; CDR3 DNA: TGCGCCAGCAGCCAATTTTGGACGGGAGGGACCCACGAGCAGTACTTC
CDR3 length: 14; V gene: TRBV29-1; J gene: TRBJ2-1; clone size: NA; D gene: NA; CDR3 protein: CSVEGGVSYNEQFF; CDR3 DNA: TGCAGCGTCGAGGGGGGAGTCTCCTACAATGAGCAGTTCTTC
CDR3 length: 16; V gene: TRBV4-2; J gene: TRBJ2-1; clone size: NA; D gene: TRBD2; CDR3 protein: CASSQEQLAGASEQFF; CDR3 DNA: TGTGCCAGCAGCCAAGAGCAACTAGCGGGAGCGAGCGAGCAGTTCTTC
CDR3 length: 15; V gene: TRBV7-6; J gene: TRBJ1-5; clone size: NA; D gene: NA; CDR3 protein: CASSLVWGPNQPQHF; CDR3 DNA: TGTGCCAGCAGCTTAGTGTGGGGCCCCAATCAGCCCCAGCATTTT
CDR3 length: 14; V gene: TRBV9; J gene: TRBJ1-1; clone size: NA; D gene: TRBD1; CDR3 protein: CASSADRGGTEAFF; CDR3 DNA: TGTGCCAGCAGCGCAGACAGGGGCGGAACTGAAGCTTTCTTT
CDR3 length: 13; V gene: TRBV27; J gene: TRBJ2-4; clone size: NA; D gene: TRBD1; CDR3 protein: CASSWDSKNIQYF; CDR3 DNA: TGTGCCAGCAGTTGGGACAGCAAAAACATTCAGTACTTC
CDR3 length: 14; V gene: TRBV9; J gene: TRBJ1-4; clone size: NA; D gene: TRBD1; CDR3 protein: CASSEDRAREKLFF; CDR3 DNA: TGTGCCAGCAGCGAGGACAGGGCAAGAGAAAAACTGTTTTTT
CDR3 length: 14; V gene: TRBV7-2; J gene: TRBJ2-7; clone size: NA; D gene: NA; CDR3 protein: CASSLDSEFYEQYF; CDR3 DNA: TGTGCCAGCAGCTTAGATTCGGAGTTCTACGAGCAGTACTTC
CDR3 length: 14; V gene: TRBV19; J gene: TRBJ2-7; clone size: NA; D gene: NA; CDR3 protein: CASSSDRDSYEQYF; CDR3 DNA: TGTGCCAGTAGTTCGGACAGAGATTCCTACGAGCAGTACTTC
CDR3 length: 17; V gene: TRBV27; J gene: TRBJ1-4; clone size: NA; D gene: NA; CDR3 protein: CASSLAGPYATNEKLFF; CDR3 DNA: TGTGCCAGCAGTTTAGCGGGACCATATGCAACTAATGAAAAACTGTTTTTT
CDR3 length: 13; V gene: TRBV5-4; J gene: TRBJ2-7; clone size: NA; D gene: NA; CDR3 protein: CASSLGGNYEQYF; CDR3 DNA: TGTGCCAGCAGCTTGGGAGGGAACTACGAGCAGTACTTC
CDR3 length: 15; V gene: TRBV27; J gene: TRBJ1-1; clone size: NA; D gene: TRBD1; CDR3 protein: CASSFSGGLNTEAFF; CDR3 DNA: TGTGCCAGCAGTTTCTCAGGGGGCCTGAACACTGAAGCTTTCTTT
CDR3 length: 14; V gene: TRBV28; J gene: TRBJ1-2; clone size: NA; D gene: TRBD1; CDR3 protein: CASCLETGFYGYTF; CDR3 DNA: TGTGCCAGCTGCCTGGAGACAGGGTTCTATGGCTACACCTTC
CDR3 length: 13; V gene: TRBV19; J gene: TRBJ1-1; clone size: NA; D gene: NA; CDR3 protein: CASSPSVNTEAFF; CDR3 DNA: TGTGCCAGTAGTCCTAGCGTTAACACTGAAGCTTTCTTT
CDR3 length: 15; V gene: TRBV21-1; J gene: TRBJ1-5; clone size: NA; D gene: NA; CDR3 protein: CASSKGRGGNQPQHF; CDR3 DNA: TGTGCCAGCAGCAAAGGACGGGGGGGTAATCAGCCCCAGCATTTT
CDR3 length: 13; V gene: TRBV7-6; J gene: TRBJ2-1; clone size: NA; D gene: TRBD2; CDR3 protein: CASMTSGYNEQFF; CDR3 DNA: TGTGCCAGCATGACTAGCGGATACAATGAGCAGTTCTTC
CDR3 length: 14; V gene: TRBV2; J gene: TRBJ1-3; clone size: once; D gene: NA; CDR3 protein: CASSGRTAGNTIYF; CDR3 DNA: TGTGCCAGCAGCGGACGGACGGCTGGAAACACCATATATTTT
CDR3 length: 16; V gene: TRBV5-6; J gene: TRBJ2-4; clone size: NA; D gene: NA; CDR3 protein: CASSLEAGVAKNIQYF; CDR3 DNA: TGTGCCAGCAGCTTGGAGGCAGGGGTAGCCAAAAACATTCAGTACTTC
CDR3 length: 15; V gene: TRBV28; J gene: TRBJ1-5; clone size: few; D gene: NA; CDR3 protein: CASSQNRVSNQPQHF; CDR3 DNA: TGTGCCAGCAGTCAAAACAGGGTTAGCAATCAGCCCCAGCATTTT
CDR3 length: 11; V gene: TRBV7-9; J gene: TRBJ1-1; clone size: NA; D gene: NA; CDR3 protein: CASSQGQEAFF; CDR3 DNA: TGTGCCAGCAGCCAAGGACAAGAGGCTTTCTTT
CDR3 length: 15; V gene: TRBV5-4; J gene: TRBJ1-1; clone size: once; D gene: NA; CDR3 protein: CASSLGGRGNTEAFF; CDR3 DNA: TGTGCCAGCAGCTTAGGAGGGAGGGGGAACACTGAAGCTTTCTTT
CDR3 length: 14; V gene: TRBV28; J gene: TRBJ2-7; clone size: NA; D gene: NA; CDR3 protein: CASRPPLGFHEQYF; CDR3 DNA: TGTGCCAGCAGGCCACCCTTGGGTTTCCACGAGCAGTACTTC
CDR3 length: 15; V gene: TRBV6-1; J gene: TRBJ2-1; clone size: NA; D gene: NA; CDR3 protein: CASSEVTDSYNEQFF; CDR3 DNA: TGTGCCAGCAGTGAGGTCACTGACTCCTACAATGAGCAGTTCTTC
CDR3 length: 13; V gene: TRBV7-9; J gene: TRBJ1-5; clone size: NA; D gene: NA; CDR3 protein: CASSLEVGQPQHF; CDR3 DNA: TGTGCCAGCAGCCTTGAGGTTGGTCAGCCCCAGCATTTT
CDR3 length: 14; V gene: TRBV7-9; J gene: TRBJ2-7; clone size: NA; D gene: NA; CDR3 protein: CASSHTQEGYEQYF; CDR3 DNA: TGTGCCAGCAGCCATACGCAGGAAGGCTACGAGCAGTACTTC
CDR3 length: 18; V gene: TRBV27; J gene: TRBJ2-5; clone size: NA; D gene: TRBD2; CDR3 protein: CASSRREATSAKRETQYF; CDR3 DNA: TGTGCCAGCAGTCGCAGGGAAGCGACTAGCGCTAAGAGAGAGACCCAGTACTTC
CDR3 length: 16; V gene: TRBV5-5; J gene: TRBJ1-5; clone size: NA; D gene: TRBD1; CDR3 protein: CASSFNNRGIDQPQHF; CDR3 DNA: TGTGCCAGCAGCTTTAATAACAGGGGTATCGATCAGCCCCAGCATTTT
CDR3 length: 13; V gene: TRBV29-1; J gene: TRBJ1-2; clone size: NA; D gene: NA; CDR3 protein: CSVGAGWNYGYTF; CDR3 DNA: TGCAGCGTTGGGGCAGGGTGGAACTATGGCTACACCTTC
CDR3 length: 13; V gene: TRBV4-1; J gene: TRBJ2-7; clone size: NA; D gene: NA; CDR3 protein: CASSPFDGYEQYF; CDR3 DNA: TGCGCCAGCAGCCCTTTTGACGGCTACGAGCAGTACTTC
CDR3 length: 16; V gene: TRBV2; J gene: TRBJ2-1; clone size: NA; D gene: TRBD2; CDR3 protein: CASSLTSGSFGNEQFF; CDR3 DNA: TGTGCCAGCAGCCTCACTAGCGGGAGTTTCGGGAATGAGCAGTTCTTC
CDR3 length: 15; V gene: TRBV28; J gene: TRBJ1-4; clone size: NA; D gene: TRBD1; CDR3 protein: CATSRDRGTNEKLFF; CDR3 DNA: TGTGCCACCAGCAGAGACAGGGGAACGAATGAAAAACTGTTTTTT
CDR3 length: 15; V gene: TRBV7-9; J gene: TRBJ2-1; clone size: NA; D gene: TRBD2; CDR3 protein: CASSVRLAGANEQFF; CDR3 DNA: TGTGCCAGCAGCGTCAGACTAGCGGGAGCGAATGAGCAGTTCTTC
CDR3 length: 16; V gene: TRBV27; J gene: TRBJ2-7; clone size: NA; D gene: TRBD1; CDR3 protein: CASSPSQGELAKEQYF; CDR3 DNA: TGTGCCAGCAGTCCTTCACAGGGGGAGTTAGCTAAAGAGCAGTACTTC
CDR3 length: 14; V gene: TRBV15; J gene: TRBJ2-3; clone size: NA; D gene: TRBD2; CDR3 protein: CATSRVAGADTQYF; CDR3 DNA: TGTGCCACCAGCAGAGTAGCGGGAGCAGATACGCAGTATTTT
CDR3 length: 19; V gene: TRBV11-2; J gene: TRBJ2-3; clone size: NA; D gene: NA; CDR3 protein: CASSSLPLGTPGGTDTQYF; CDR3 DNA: TGTGCCAGCAGCTCGCTCCCCCTCGGGACACCAGGCGGCACAGATACGCAGTATTTT
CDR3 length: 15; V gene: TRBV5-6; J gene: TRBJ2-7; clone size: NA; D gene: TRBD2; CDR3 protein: CASSLGGGFAYEQYF; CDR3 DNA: TGTGCCAGCAGCTTGGGGGGAGGGTTTGCCTACGAGCAGTACTTC
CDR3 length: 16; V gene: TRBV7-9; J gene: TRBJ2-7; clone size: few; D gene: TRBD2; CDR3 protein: CASRGLDPHGRVEQYF; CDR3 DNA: TGTGCCAGCAGGGGACTAGATCCACACGGCCGCGTCGAGCAGTACTTC
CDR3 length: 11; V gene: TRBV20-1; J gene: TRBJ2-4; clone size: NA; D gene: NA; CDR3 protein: CSARWGSTQYF; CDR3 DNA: TGCAGTGCTAGGTGGGGGAGCACCCAGTACTTC
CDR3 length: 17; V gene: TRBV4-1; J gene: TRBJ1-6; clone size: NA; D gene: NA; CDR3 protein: CASSQVHGSPYNSPLHF; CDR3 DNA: TGCGCCAGCAGCCAAGTCCACGGGAGCCCCTATAATTCACCCCTCCACTTT
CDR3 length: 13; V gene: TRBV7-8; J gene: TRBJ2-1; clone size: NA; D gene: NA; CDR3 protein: CAGGYPDDNEQFF; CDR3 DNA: TGTGCCGGCGGGTACCCGGATGACAATGAGCAGTTCTTC
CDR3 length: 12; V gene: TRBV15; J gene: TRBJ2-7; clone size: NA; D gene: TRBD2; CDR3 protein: CATSGGSGEQYF; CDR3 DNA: TGTGCCACCTCCGGGGGGTCGGGGGAGCAGTACTTC
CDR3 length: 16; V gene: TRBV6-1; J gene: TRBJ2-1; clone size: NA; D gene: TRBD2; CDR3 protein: CASSEALRASGNEQFF; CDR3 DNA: TGTGCCAGCAGTGAAGCGCTTCGGGCTAGCGGGAATGAGCAGTTCTTC
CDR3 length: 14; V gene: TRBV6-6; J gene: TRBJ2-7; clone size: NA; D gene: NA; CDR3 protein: CASSLRTALYEQYF; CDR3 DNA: TGTGCCAGCAGCCTACGGACAGCCCTTTACGAGCAGTACTTC
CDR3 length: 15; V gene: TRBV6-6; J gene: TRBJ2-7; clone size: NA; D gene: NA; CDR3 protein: CARDRQKDLSYEQYF; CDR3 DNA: TGTGCCAGGGATCGACAGAAGGACTTATCCTACGAGCAGTACTTC
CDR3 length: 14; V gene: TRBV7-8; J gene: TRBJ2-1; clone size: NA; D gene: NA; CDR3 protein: CASSVGGRGNEQFF; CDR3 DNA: TGTGCCAGCAGCGTCGGAGGCCGGGGCAATGAGCAGTTCTTC
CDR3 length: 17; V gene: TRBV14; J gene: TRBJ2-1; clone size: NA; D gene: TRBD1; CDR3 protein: CASSQVGQGYGVNEQFF; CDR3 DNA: TGTGCCAGCAGCCAAGTAGGACAGGGGTACGGGGTCAATGAGCAGTTCTTC